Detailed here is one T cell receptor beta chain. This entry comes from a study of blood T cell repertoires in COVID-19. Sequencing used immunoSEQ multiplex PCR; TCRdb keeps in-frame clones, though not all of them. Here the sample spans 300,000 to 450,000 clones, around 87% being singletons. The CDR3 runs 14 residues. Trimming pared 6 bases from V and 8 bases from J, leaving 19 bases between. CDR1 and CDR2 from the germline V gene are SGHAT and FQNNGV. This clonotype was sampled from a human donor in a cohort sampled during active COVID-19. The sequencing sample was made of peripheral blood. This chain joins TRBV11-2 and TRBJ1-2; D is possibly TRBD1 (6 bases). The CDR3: CASSFERQVGGYTF. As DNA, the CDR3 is TGTGCCAGCAGTTTTGAACGACAGGTCGGAGGCTACACCTTC.